This T cell receptor (beta chain) was sequenced in a study of cytomegalovirus exposure and HLA in healthy donors. General study results and limits: Apart from CMV serostatus, no immune exposure information was available.

The CDR3 spans 16 residues. V was pared by 4 bases and J by 2 bases, with 16 bases between. Germline CDR1 MNHEY, CDR2 SMNVEV (reference sequence). PCR involved 60 Vbeta and 13 Jbeta primers. Data came from immunoSEQ multiplex PCR; TCRdb stores just in-frame clones and leaves some out. The sample gives under 200,000 clones, around 75% of which show up once; about 2% is in the top ten. This clone was seen only a few times. The antigen remains unidentified. The chain recombines TRBV27 with TRBJ2-3, with a possible D match to TRBD1 (6 bases). Input material: PBMCs. The receptor was isolated from a human donor in good health. The CDR3 nucleotides are TGTGCCAGCAGTTATTCCCGGGACACTACCACAGATACGCAGTATTTT. As protein: CASSYSRDTTTDTQYF.